This T cell receptor beta chain derives from a study of tumor-infiltrating lymphocytes in primary liver carcinoma (TCRdb year 2017). Study-level background: Of the five patients (three men and two women, aged 30 to 69 years), four had hepatocellular carcinoma and one had combined HCC and intrahepatic cholangiocarcinoma. The five patients had tumors staged T1-T3 N0M0, with maximum diameters ranging from roughly 4.2 to 10 cm. Across five regions of each liver tumor, along with adjacent normal tissue and blood, the study brought together TCRbeta repertoire sequencing, expression microarrays and whole-exome sequencing. To link TCRbeta repertoire diversity with the local molecular phenotype, the roughly 23 tumor region samples were profiled using Agilent mRNA microarrays. Technical replicate repertoires showed high reproducibility, with mean shared-clone rates near 0.89 and correlation coefficients above 0.95. Roughly 3.65 to 7.13 million productive TCRbeta reads were obtained per sample, and no significant difference in read depth was found between tissue types. A total of roughly 35 specimens from 5 patients went through TCRbeta repertoire sequencing, namely 25 tumor regions, 5 adjacent noncancerous liver tissues and 5 peripheral blood samples.

Without any cell sorting, total RNA and DNA were co-extracted from about 20-30 mg of bulk tissue using the AllPrep DNA/RNA mini kit. About 5 patients with histopathologically diagnosed primary liver carcinoma underwent surgical resection in China between November 2015 and 2016. Chronic HBV infection was present in the patients, and the patients were treatment-naive at sampling. Five spatially separated regions were sampled per tumor: superior, inferior, left-lateral and right-lateral poles, plus the tumor centre. Histology showed that every tumor sample contained more than 80% viable tumor cells. Pieces of fresh tumor and adjacent tissue were cut in half, with one half kept in RNAlater at -80 degrees C and the other half sent for histology. A constant-region primer and ProtoScript II reverse transcriptase were used to reverse-transcribe TCRbeta-specific cDNA from about 0.55 ug total RNA. The TCRbeta libraries were prepared through three rounds of nested multiplex PCR following a slightly modified ARM-PCR procedure. Multiplex TRBV1-TRBV30 forward primers and a Cbeta reverse primer were used in the first two PCR rounds, each of which was run for 10 to 11 cycles. Sample barcodes and Illumina adapters were added in a final 25-cycle PCR with Deep VentR polymerase. Before sequencing, amplicons between 200 and 500 bp were purified from gel using a QIAquick gel extraction kit. TCRbeta amplicons were sequenced on an Illumina HiSeq 2500 with 250-bp paired-end reads. The authors' pipeline ran thus. Trimmomatic v0.33 was used to quality-trim the reads, and FLASH v1.2.11 was used to merge paired reads so that full CDR3 sequences could be recovered. V, D and J germline segments were assigned to the rearranged TCRbeta sequences by MiGEC v1.2.1b. Clonotype statistics and Shannon-Wiener diversity indices were calculated with VDJtools v1.0.0. To reduce sampling bias, subsequent analyses other than the diversity analysis used only the 250 most abundant clonotypes in each sample. TCRdb passed the public sequencing reads through fastp at Q25 and MiXCR, retaining productive beta sequences. Entries are consolidated by CDR3 protein sequence, retaining the most common genes and DNA. The authors' filters were not applied to this entry. The sample profile shows about 74,000 distinct CDR3 sequences; nearly 70% of them were found once. Around 30% of the sample is held by the ten biggest clonotypes.

The research as a whole found: Repertoire overlap was higher between tumor regions (mean around 36%) than tumor-adjacent (approximately 17%) or tumor-blood (about 14%) pairs, consistent with antigen-driven expansion. Only roughly 8-25% of top clones appeared in all five regions of a tumor, which suggests that tumor-infiltrating T cells are spatially heterogeneous. Bulk unsorted samples precluded comparing CD4+ and CD8+ T cell repertoires. The top 250 clones made up a significantly larger repertoire fraction in tumors than in blood (p = 0.039). Because sequencing covered only the TCR beta chain and unpaired alpha chains were not captured, true repertoire diversity is likely underestimated. Only a few patients were included in the study, and the authors note that the findings should be validated in a larger study.

CDR1 and CDR2, per the germline V gene, are SGHTA and FQGNSA. Trimming leaves V shorter by 2 bases and J shorter by 3 bases, with the junction holding 6 bases beyond the gene matches. Including the terminal cysteine and phenylalanine, the CDR3 comprises 15 residues. The sequence is cut down to CDR3 DNA, 45 bases in frame from base 1. A word on this clonotype: Its antigen is currently not known. The record has no base qualities; no much larger clone is one base away.

This receptor was identified in a man aged 35 to 55 with primary liver carcinoma and hepatitis B virus infection. The V and J genes are TRBV7-2 and TRBJ2-7; 8 bases in the junction line up with TRBD1. Sample: liver tumor tissue from sampling region 4. The cell subset or site label on this specimen signifies: tumor region T4, right-lateral pole. The nucleotide sequence is given as TGTGCCAGCAGCTTAACGGGCAGGGGGCACTACGAGCAGTACTTC. Translated, it gives CASSLTGRGHYEQYF.